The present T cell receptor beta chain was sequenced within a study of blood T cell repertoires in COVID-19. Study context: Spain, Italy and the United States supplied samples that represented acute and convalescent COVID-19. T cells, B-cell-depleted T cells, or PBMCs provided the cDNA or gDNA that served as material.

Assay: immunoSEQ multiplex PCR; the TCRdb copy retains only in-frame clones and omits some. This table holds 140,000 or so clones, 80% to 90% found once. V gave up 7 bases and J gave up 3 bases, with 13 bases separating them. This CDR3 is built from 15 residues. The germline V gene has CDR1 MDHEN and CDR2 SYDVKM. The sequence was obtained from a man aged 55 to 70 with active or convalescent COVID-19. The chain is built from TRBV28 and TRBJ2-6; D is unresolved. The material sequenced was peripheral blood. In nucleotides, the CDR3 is TGTGCCAGCATCCAGCGAGGAGTTGGGGCCAACGTCCTGACTTTC. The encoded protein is CASIQRGVGANVLTF.